The 21 T cell receptor beta chains listed next were all sequenced from one sample in a study of cytomegalovirus exposure and HLA in healthy donors. PCR involved 60 Vbeta and 13 Jbeta primers. Data came from immunoSEQ multiplex PCR; TCRdb stores just in-frame clones and leaves some out. The sample has about 120,000 clones, about 79% seen once; the top ten hold more than 2.5%. The sample taken for sequencing was PBMCs. The source of these receptors is a woman aged 50 to 65 in good health and CMV-seronegative.

The rearrangement uses TRBV27 and TRBJ2-1; TRBD2 matches at 13 bases. Germline V gene sequence: CDR1 MNHEY, CDR2 SMNVEV (reference sequence). The CDR3 loop spans 15 amino acids. After removal of 6 bases from V and 6 bases from J, the junction contained 5 bases not matched to a gene. Written as DNA, the CDR3 is TGTGCCAGCAGAGGACTAGCGGGAGTATTCAATGAGCAGTTCTTC. It translates to CASRGLAGVFNEQFF.

This chain joins TRBV28 and TRBJ2-1; 12 bases are a match to TRBD1. This CDR3 is 16 amino acids long. Losses at the gene ends were 4 bases for V and 3 bases for J; bases not matched to a gene: 4. Germline CDR1 is MDHEN and CDR2 is SYDVKM. CDR3: CASSSGTGGLYNEQFF. In nucleotides, the CDR3 is TGTGCCAGCAGTTCCGGGACAGGGGGCCTCTACAATGAGCAGTTCTTC.

This chain connects TRBV4-2 to TRBJ2-7; TRBD1 agrees at 9 bases. Germline assignment: CDR1 LGHNA and CDR2 YNFKEQ. The V gene end was trimmed by 0 bases and the J gene end by 1 base; junction bases not matched to a gene: 10. The CDR3 sequence is 18 residues long. The CDR3 DNA sequence: TGTGCCAGCAGCCAAGAAATCGCGGGGACAGGGCTATCCTACGAGCAGTACTTC. Protein: CASSQEIAGTGLSYEQYF.

V gene TRBV15 combines with J gene TRBJ2-1, with D possibly being TRBD2 (5 bases). Deletions cut 0 bases from V and 6 bases from J, with 12 bases between. Germline V gene lookup returns CDR1 LNHNV and CDR2 YYDKDF (reference sequence). The CDR3 is 15 residues long. CDR3 region: CATSREGLPANEQFF. In DNA, the CDR3 is TGTGCCACCAGCAGAGAAGGACTGCCCGCCAATGAGCAGTTCTTC. Full variable domain (missing parts from reference TRBV15 and TRBJ2-1): DAMVIQNPRYQVTQFGKPVTLSCSQTLNHNVMYWYQQKSSQAPKLLFHYYDKDFNNEADTPDNFQSRRPNTSFCFLDIRSPGLGDTAMYLCATSREGLPANEQFFGPGTRLTVL.

This chain uses TRBV28 with TRBJ2-1; 7 bases match TRBD2. Germline lookup yields CDR1 MDHEN and CDR2 SYDVKM. J was trimmed by 2 bases and V by 10 bases; bases with no gene match: 11. This CDR3 is built from 15 residues. The CDR3 loop is CAIRGSPATYNEQFF. The CDR3 nucleotides read TGTGCCATTCGCGGGAGCCCTGCTACCTACAATGAGCAGTTCTTC.

V is TRBV4-1 and J is TRBJ2-3, with D possibly being TRBD1 (6 bases). The germline CDR1 and CDR2 sequences are MGHRA and YSYEKL. V shed 4 bases and J shed 3 bases, with 14 bases lying between them. This CDR3 region has 15 residues. The CDR3 DNA is TGCGCCAGCAGCCTCCTGGGACATACAACAGATACGCAGTATTTT. This gives the protein CASSLLGHTTDTQYF.

The V and J genes are TRBV11-3 and TRBJ2-3; 8 bases map to TRBD1. V gave up 1 base and J gave up 5 bases; unmatched junction bases: 5. The CDR3 has 15 amino acids. CDR1 is SGHNT, CDR2 YENEEA, per germline. CDR3 amino acids: CASSLGQGAIDTQYF. DNA for the CDR3: TGTGCCAGCAGCTTAGGCCAGGGGGCTATAGATACGCAGTATTTT.

The chain employs TRBV6-5 and TRBJ2-5, with 8 bases aligning to TRBD1. The J call may not be correct, given that the DNA end is closer to TRBJ2-7. CDR1 and CDR2 (germline): MNHEY, SVGAGI. The CDR3 runs to 13 residues. DNA for the CDR3: TGTGCCAGCAGAGGACAGGGCACCTACGAGCAGTACTTC. Translated, it gives CASRGQGTYEQYF.

The chain links TRBV27 to TRBJ2-3, with 13 bases identical to TRBD2. CDR1 and CDR2 (germline): MNHEY, SMNVEV (reference sequence). Trimming took 7 bases from V and 8 from J; bases not matched to a gene: 9. The CDR3 is 15 amino acids. The CDR3, as DNA: TGTGCCAGCACCAGGACTAGCGGGAGAAGTAGTACGCAGTATTTT. This sequence encodes CASTRTSGRSSTQYF.

The chain carries TRBV7-3 and TRBJ2-3, with 10 bases that match TRBD2. CDR3 length: 14 residues. V lost 9 bases to trimming and J lost 5 bases; unmatched junction nucleotides: 8. Germline CDR1 reads SGHTA; CDR2 reads FQGTGA. The CDR3 nucleotides are TGTGCCAGTAAAGCGGGAGGGCCGGGAGATACGCAGTATTTT. It specifies CASKAGGPGDTQYF.

This clone was observed once. The chain joins TRBV7-2 to TRBJ2-5; D call uncertain. V was clipped by 3 bases and J by 7 bases, with 9 bases between them. This CDR3 comprises 12 residues. Germline assignment: CDR1 SGHTA and CDR2 FQGNSA. The CDR3 spells CASSFGVGTQYF. The CDR3 DNA reads as TGTGCCAGCAGCTTTGGAGTCGGGACCCAGTACTTC.

The rearrangement links TRBV1 to TRBJ2-5; TRBD1, the table's D call, lacks a check against the DNA. TRBV1 is a recognized pseudogene. The CDR3 runs to 17 residues. The CDR3 loop reads CTSRPRQEGSPRETQYF. DNA for the CDR3: TGCACCAGCAGACCAAGACAGGAAGGCTCCCCACGCGAGACCCAGTACTTC.

The V and J genes are TRBV7-2 and TRBJ1-3; 7 bases fit TRBD1. The V segment lost 3 bases and the J segment 2 bases; nucleotides outside the gene matches: 10. Germline loops: CDR1 SGHTA, CDR2 FQGNSA. CDR3 length: 17 amino acids. The CDR3 DNA follows: TGTGCCAGCAGCTTCAGCCGACCGGGACAGACTGGAAACACCATATATTTT. As protein: CASSFSRPGQTGNTIYF.

V gene TRBV5-6 combines with J gene TRBJ2-7; weak D call: TRBD1 (5 bases). With the DNA end fitting TRBJ2-5 better, the J assignment may be wrong. CDR1 is SGHDT and CDR2 is YYEEEE in the germline V gene. This CDR3 region has 17 residues. The CDR3 spells CASSLDLRRGYQETQYF. For the CDR3, the DNA is TGTGCCAGCAGCTTGGATCTCCGTAGGGGCTACCAAGAGACCCAGTACTTC.

This clone is medium-sized within its sample. This chain links TRBV4-3 with TRBJ2-7, with 11 bases fitting TRBD2. This CDR3 spans 15 amino acids. Trimming removed 6 bases from V and 3 bases from J; junction bases left unmatched: 7. Germline assignment: CDR1 LGHNA and CDR2 YSLEER. The CDR3 loop is CASSQLAGALYEQYF. The DNA for the CDR3 is TGCGCCAGCAGTCAACTAGCGGGAGCTCTCTACGAGCAGTACTTC.

In DNA, the CDR3 is TGTGCCAGCAGTCCCGGGACTAGCGGAGCCAGACAGTACTTC. It is translated as CASSPGTSGARQYF. The chain recombines TRBV27 with TRBJ2-7, with 11 positions matching TRBD2. V dropped 5 bases and J dropped 10; count of bases not matched to a gene: 10. The CDR3 totals 14 residues. CDR1 is MNHEY and CDR2 is SMNVEV in the germline V gene (reference sequence).

Only a few counts were recorded for this clone. The chain is built from TRBV2 and TRBJ1-2; D is uncertain. Trimming took off 4 bases at V and 3 bases at J, with 12 bases between the two ends. Looked up from germline, CDR1 is SNHLY and CDR2 is FYNNEI. The CDR3 is 14 residues long. This CDR3 reads CASSGEDGYYGYTF. The DNA of the CDR3 is TGTGCCAGCAGTGGGGAGGACGGCTACTATGGCTACACCTTC.

The chain combines TRBV28 with TRBJ1-2; 8 bases line up with TRBD1. Per germline, CDR1 MDHEN and CDR2 SYDVKM. There are 15 residues in the CDR3. Trimming cost V 5 bases and J 2 bases; bases outside gene matches: 7. CDR3 nucleotide sequence: TGTGCCAGCAGTGGCTCGACAGGGGTAAACTATGGCTACACCTTC. Its protein is CASSGSTGVNYGYTF.

This rearrangement joins TRBV27 to TRBJ1-1; D is uncertain. The CDR3 is 14 amino acids. With 3 bases removed from V and 0 bases from J, the gap between germline ends came to 8 bases. Looked up from germline, CDR1 is MNHEY and CDR2 is SMNVEV (reference sequence). Here the CDR3 reads CASSFRRMNTEAFF. The CDR3, as DNA: TGTGCCAGCAGTTTTCGGCGGATGAACACTGAAGCTTTCTTT.

The V gene is TRBV7-2, the J gene TRBJ1-2, with 10 bases fitting TRBD1. After removal of 5 bases from V and 11 bases from J, the junction contained 11 bases not matched to a gene. The CDR3 contains 14 residues. Per germline, CDR1 SGHTA and CDR2 FQGNSA. The CDR3 spells CASSQGTGVSGYTF. CDR3 sequence (DNA): TGTGCCAGCAGCCAAGGGACAGGGGTTTCTGGTTACACCTTC. Together with reference TRBV7-2 and TRBJ1-2, the CDR3 gives the full variable domain: GAGVSQSPSNKVTEKGKDVELRCDPISGHTALYWYRQSLGQGLEFLIYFQGNSAPDKSGLPSDRFSAERTGGSVSTLTIQRTQQEDSAVYLCASSQGTGVSGYTFGSGTRLTVV.

The chain joins TRBV7-9 to TRBJ2-7; 8 bases fit TRBD1. CDR1 is SEHNR, CDR2 FQNEAQ, per germline (reference sequence). The CDR3 is 14 amino acids. Germline trimming cut 5 bases from V and 7 bases from J; bases unmatched to any gene: 10. The CDR3 is CASSLGTGRREQYF. CDR3 bases: TGTGCCAGCAGCCTCGGGACAGGTCGTCGGGAGCAGTACTTC. The full variable domain, with the rest looked up from reference TRBV7-9 and TRBJ2-7, is DTGVSQNPRHKITKRGQNVTFRCDPISEHNRLYWYRQTLGQGPEFLTYFQNEAQLEKSRLLSDRFSAERPKGSFSTLEIQRTEQGDSAMYLCASSLGTGRREQYFGPGTRLTVT.